The 9 T cell receptor beta chains below come from one sample, sequenced in a study of blood T cell repertoires in COVID-19. TCRdb keeps only in-frame clones here, not all; method: immunoSEQ multiplex PCR. Of about 440,000 clones in the sample, 70% to 90% were seen once. The sample taken for sequencing was PBMCs or T cells enriched from blood (not recorded which). These receptors originate from a woman aged 18-29 years with acute COVID-19.

This chain joins TRBV19 and TRBJ1-2; D call uncertain. This CDR3 region has 13 residues. V shed 3 bases and J shed 2 bases, with 7 bases lying between them. The germline V gene has CDR1 LNHDA and CDR2 SQIVND (reference sequence). This CDR3 reads CASSMKENYGYTF. DNA of the CDR3: TGTGCCAGTAGTATGAAGGAGAACTATGGCTACACCTTC.

V is TRBV19 and J is TRBJ1-1, with a possible D match to TRBD1 (5 bases). Germline assignment: CDR1 LNHDA and CDR2 SQIVND (reference sequence). CDR3 length: 14 residues. The V and J ends lost 7 bases and 11 bases respectively, with 23 bases between them. Written as DNA, the CDR3 is TGTGCCAGTATTAAGAAGGGGATGGGGCAGGAGGCTTTCTTT. Protein product: CASIKKGMGQEAFF.

The chain employs TRBV6-4 and TRBJ2-6, with TRBD1 identical over 8 bases. The CDR3 is 16 amino acids. CDR1 is MRHNA and CDR2 is SNTAGT in the germline V gene. The ends lost 2 bases at V and 2 bases at J; junction bases unmatched: 2. The CDR3 loop is CASSDTGGPGANVLTF. The CDR3 coding sequence is TGTGCCAGCAGTGACACAGGGGGGCCTGGGGCCAACGTCCTGACTTTC.

V is TRBV7-9 and J is TRBJ1-5; possible D gene TRBD1, 6 bases. V lost 1 base to trimming and J lost 3 bases, with 10 bases between them. The CDR3 runs to 15 residues. Germline loops: CDR1 SEHNR, CDR2 FQNEAQ (reference sequence). CDR3 nucleotide sequence: TGTGCCAGCAGCTTAGGAGGACAGAACAATCAGCCCCAGCATTTT. It yields the protein CASSLGGQNNQPQHF.

The chain employs TRBV7-6 and TRBJ2-2, with D maybe TRBD1 (6 bases). The V gene lost 7 bases and the J gene lost 6 bases, with 18 bases spanning the gap. The CDR3 totals 15 residues. Germline lookup yields CDR1 SGHVS and CDR2 FNYEAQ. The CDR3 spells CASTRGQSGPGELFF. CDR3 in DNA: TGTGCCAGCACCCGAGGACAGAGCGGCCCCGGGGAGCTGTTTTTT.

This rearrangement joins TRBV27 to TRBJ1-1; D is undetermined. The V end was cut by 2 bases, the J end by 5 bases, with 9 bases between. This CDR3 spans 13 amino acids. Per germline, CDR1 MNHEY and CDR2 SMNVEV (reference sequence). The CDR3 coding sequence is TGTGCCAGCAGTTTAGCGGTGAGGACTGAAGCTTTCTTT. The encoded protein is CASSLAVRTEAFF.

The chain couples TRBV11-1 to TRBJ1-2; possible D gene TRBD1, 5 bases. The V end was cut by 5 bases, the J end by 6 bases, with 16 bases between. Germline V CDR1 and CDR2: SGHAT, FQDESV (reference sequence). The CDR3 sequence is 14 residues long. The CDR3 DNA sequence: TGTGCCAGCAGCCCCTCCGGAGGGGAACATGGCTACACCTTC. It translates to CASSPSGGEHGYTF.

The chain has TRBV3-1 (or the pseudogene TRBV3-2) and TRBJ2-1; the match to TRBD2 covers 13 bases. Germline trimming cut 4 bases from V and 8 bases from J; bases unmatched to any gene: 8. The CDR3 has 16 residues. The germline V gene encodes CDR1 LGHDT and CDR2 YNNKEL (reference sequence). CDR3 DNA: TGTGCCAGCAGCCTCCGGACTAGCGGGAGTATGTATGAGCAGTTCTTC. Translating it yields CASSLRTSGSMYEQFF.

The J gene is TRBJ2-5, the V gene TRBV28; 9 nucleotides match TRBD1. The CDR3 is 18 residues long. The junction had 18 bases not matched to a gene; V was cut back by 6 bases and J by 4 bases. Germline CDR1 reads MDHEN; CDR2 reads SYDVKM. CDR3 in amino acids: CASSPKQIGTGIRETQYF. In DNA form, the CDR3 reads TGTGCCAGCAGCCCTAAACAAATAGGGACAGGGATAAGAGAGACCCAGTACTTC.